The 18 T cell receptor beta chains below all came from one sample that was sequenced in a study of human T cells and chemical hapten exposure (dated by TCRdb to the early 2020s). Library method: RACE. The sequencing machine was a NextSeq 500. The public reads were reanalyzed by TCRdb: fastp trimming at Q25, MiXCR alignment, in-frame beta chains only. Each CDR3 protein appears once, grouped with its most common genes and DNA. This sample holds about 70,000 distinct CDR3 sequences; roughly 6.6% were observed only once. The top ten hold roughly 3.4% of the sample. The meaning of the sample's time point label: healthy volunteer bleed at 6 weeks. Total RNA was extracted from unfractionated whole blood that had been collected in Tempus Blood RNA tubes. The specimen sequenced was whole blood. These receptors all stem from a female donor in good health. Some clones in this sample may be carry-over from other donors' samples.

Notes on this clonotype: This could be a read error, since a much larger clone is one nucleotide away. J is TRBJ2-7 and V is TRBV27; D might be TRBD1 (7 bases). The germline V and J ends were trimmed by 5 bases and 2 bases, with 13 bases remaining between them. The germline gives CDR1 MNHEY, CDR2 SMNVEV (reference sequence). This CDR3 contains 14 residues. This CDR3 reads CASSGGTEPYEQYF. The CDR3 DNA is TGTGCCAGCAGTGGCGGGACAGAACCCTACGAGCAGTACTTC.

J is TRBJ2-1 and V is TRBV28; 10 bases are shared with TRBD1. The V segment lost 9 bases and the J segment 9 bases; nucleotides outside the gene matches: 14. Germline V gene sequence: CDR1 MDHEN, CDR2 SYDVKM. The CDR3 sequence is 15 residues long. CDR3 loop: CASKGRGTGVGEQFF. As DNA, the CDR3 is TGTGCCAGTAAAGGAAGGGGGACAGGGGTTGGTGAGCAGTTCTTC.

This clonotype came up many times. V gene TRBV6-2 or TRBV6-3 combines with J gene TRBJ1-5, with 7 positions matching TRBD1. V was pared by 1 base and J by 4 bases, with 4 bases of the junction left unmatched. Germline V gene data show CDR1 as MNHEY and CDR2 as SVGEGT. This CDR3 comprises 15 residues. CDR3 region: CASSYLQGLNQPQHF. The CDR3 coding sequence is TGTGCCAGCAGTTACTTACAGGGGTTGAATCAGCCCCAGCATTTT.

The CDR3 DNA follows: TGTGCCAGCAGCTTGAACGGATCGGGACAGGGGCCTTATAGCAATCAGCCCCAGCATTTT. Translated: CASSLNGSGQGPYSNQPQHF. The rearrangement joins TRBV5-6 to TRBJ1-5; 10 nucleotides align to TRBD1. This CDR3 is built from 20 residues. The germline V gene has CDR1 SGHDT and CDR2 YYEEEE. V trimming: 1 base; J trimming: 0 bases; junction bases outside the gene matches: 13.

This clonotype was counted at least ten times. The J gene is TRBJ2-3, the V gene TRBV2, with a weak D call TRBD2 (6 bases). This CDR3 has 16 residues. From germline, CDR1 is SNHLY and CDR2 FYNNEI. Trimming removed 3 bases at V and 2 bases at J, with 15 bases between. CDR3 residues: CASSEVGTAYTDTQYF. CDR3 sequence (DNA): TGTGCCAGCAGTGAGGTGGGGACTGCATACACAGATACGCAGTATTTT. The whole variable domain, filled in from reference TRBV2 and TRBJ2-3, reads EPEVTQTPSHQVTQMGQEVILRCVPISNHLYFYWYRQILGQKVEFLVSFYNNEISEKSEIFDDQFSVERPDGSNFTLKIRSTKLEDSAMYFCASSEVGTAYTDTQYFGPGTRLTVL.

This clonotype appeared a few times. This sequence joins TRBV15 and TRBJ1-5; D is perhaps TRBD1 (5 bases). Germline V lookup: CDR1 LNHNV, CDR2 YYDKDF (reference sequence). The germline V and J ends were trimmed by 1 base and 10 bases, with 8 bases remaining between them. The length of the CDR3 is 12 residues. CDR3 bases: TGTGCCACCAGCAGAGTGACAGCCCCCCAGCATTTT. This codes for CATSRVTAPQHF.

This clonotype was seen repeatedly, ten times or more. The chain is built from TRBV5-1 and TRBJ2-1; D gene unclear. From germline, CDR1 is SGHRS and CDR2 YFSETQ. With 0 bases removed from V and 4 bases from J, the gap between germline ends came to 5 bases. CDR3 size: 13 residues. The CDR3 nucleotides are TGCGCCAGCAGCTTGGCCCCATACAATGAGCAGTTCTTC. Residues: CASSLAPYNEQFF.

The chain is built from TRBV6-5 and TRBJ2-3, with D possibly being TRBD2 (6 bases). V lost 7 bases and J lost 3, with 14 bases in between. The germline V gene encodes CDR1 MNHEY and CDR2 SVGAGI. CDR3 size: 14 residues. The CDR3 coding sequence is TGTGCCAGCACCGACGGGAGTCCGACAGATACGCAGTATTTT. Protein sequence: CASTDGSPTDTQYF.

The genes are TRBV6-6 and TRBJ1-5; D not resolved. CDR1 and CDR2 from the germline V gene are MNHNY and SVGAGI (reference sequence). The germline V and J ends were trimmed by 2 bases and 4 bases, with 9 bases remaining between them. This CDR3 has 14 amino acids. CDR3 bases: TGTGCCAGCAGTTACGGGCTTGGTAATCAGCCCCAGCATTTT. Translating gives CASSYGLGNQPQHF.

This clonotype was picked up many times. The chain links TRBV20-1 to TRBJ2-7, with 11 bases identical to TRBD2. The V gene end was trimmed by 3 bases and the J gene end by 6 bases; junction bases not matched to a gene: 7. The V gene's germline CDR1 is DFQATT and CDR2 SNEGSKA (reference sequence). The CDR3 is 14 residues long. Here the CDR3 DNA reads TGCAGTGCTAGCGGGGGACTAGCGGCTGGCGAGCAGTACTTC. As protein: CSASGGLAAGEQYF.

Here the CDR3 DNA reads TGCAGTGCCCGAGCCTTCGGTGGGATCGCTAGCACAGATACGCAGTATTTT. The encoded protein is CSARAFGGIASTDTQYF. The chain combines TRBV20-1 with TRBJ2-3, with no clear D. Germline values: CDR1 DFQATT, CDR2 SNEGSKA (reference sequence). V was clipped by 6 bases and J by 0 bases, with 22 bases between them. This CDR3 contains 17 residues.

This clonotype was recorded many times. The chain couples TRBV7-8 to TRBJ2-7; D may be TRBD1 (6 bases). Germline CDR1 SGHVS, CDR2 FQNEAQ. The ends were cut back, 5 bases at V and 3 bases at J, with 14 bases in the middle. The CDR3 has 14 amino acids. The CDR3 DNA reads TGTGCCAGCAGCAACAGGGACGGAGACTACGAGCAGTACTTC. Residues: CASSNRDGDYEQYF.

The sample holds many counts of this clonotype. The chain is built from TRBV24-1 and TRBJ2-3; D remains ambiguous. Germline V CDR1 and CDR2: KGHDR, SFDVKD. The V end lost 1 base, the J end lost 5 bases, and 9 bases lay between the germline ends. The CDR3 is 14 amino acids. CDR3 DNA: TGTGCCACCAGTGATTTAGCCGCCGTAGATACGCAGTATTTT. Translation: CATSDLAAVDTQYF.

This clonotype was counted many times. This rearrangement joins TRBV5-4 to TRBJ2-2; no definite D call. Germline-derived CDR1 and CDR2 are SGHNT and YYREEE (reference sequence). The V gene lost 3 bases and the J gene lost 4 bases, with 16 bases spanning the gap. This CDR3 has 16 residues. The CDR3 DNA follows: TGTGCCAGCAGCTCCCGGACCACCGATGGCACCGGGGAGCTGTTTTTT. This gives the protein CASSSRTTDGTGELFF.

This clonotype turned up a few times. The rearrangement links TRBV19 to TRBJ1-2; a weak D match, TRBD1 (6 bases). CDR1 is LNHDA and CDR2 is SQIVND in the germline V gene (reference sequence). Trimming took off 3 bases at V and 0 bases at J, with 26 bases between the two ends. This CDR3 is built from 20 residues. CDR3 loop: CASSIAGASKARGANYGYTF. The CDR3 DNA follows: TGTGCCAGTAGTATTGCCGGCGCTTCAAAGGCCAGGGGAGCTAACTATGGCTACACCTTC.

This clonotype has more than one count but fewer than ten. The chain recombines TRBV6-1 with TRBJ2-7; 8 bases agree with TRBD2. The CDR3 spans 17 residues. CDR1 and CDR2 (germline): MNHNS, SASEGT. V shed 1 base, J shed 7 bases, and the junction held 15 bases outside the gene matches. The CDR3 spells CASSEEWWSGRPGEQYF. DNA of the CDR3: TGTGCCAGCAGTGAAGAGTGGTGGAGCGGGAGACCGGGGGAGCAGTACTTC.

This clonotype has just a few counts. The chain employs TRBV12-3 or TRBV12-4 and TRBJ1-4, with 9 bases identical to TRBD1. V lost 6 bases and J lost 0; bases outside the gene matches: 5. CDR3 length equals 16 residues. CDR3 region: CASSPTGGATNEKLFF. Here the CDR3 DNA reads TGTGCCAGCAGCCCGACAGGGGGTGCAACTAATGAAAAACTGTTTTTT.

At least ten counts were recorded for this clonotype. The rearrangement links TRBV2 to TRBJ2-7, with TRBD2 matching 8 bases. J lost 4 bases, V lost 7 bases, and 3 bases had no gene match. This CDR3 spans 12 amino acids. Per the germline V gene, CDR1 is SNHLY and CDR2 is FYNNEI. The CDR3 reads CASKRERYEQYF. DNA for the CDR3: TGTGCCAGCAAGCGGGAGCGGTACGAGCAGTACTTC.